This T cell receptor (beta chain) comes out of a study of blood T cell repertoires in COVID-19. Study-level information: The origin of the acute and convalescent COVID-19 samples was the United States, Italy and Spain.

CDR3 length equals 14 residues. From germline, CDR1 is MNHNY and CDR2 SVGAGI (reference sequence). Trimming left V 7 bases short and J 4 bases short, with 14 bases between. Profiled with immunoSEQ multiplex PCR; TCRdb holds only in-frame clones, not every one. The table shows almost 400,000 clones, with approximately 90% occurring only once. The cohort comprised adults aged 18 to 89 years residing in under 25 US areas. Assignment of participants to cohorts was predicated upon participant-reported clinical history. The clonotype originates from a young woman with acute COVID-19. The genes are TRBV6-6 and TRBJ2-1; TRBD2 is a possible D gene (7 bases). Sequenced sample: PBMCs or T cells enriched from blood (not recorded which). CDR3 coding DNA: TGTGCCAGCAAGGGGGGGACTTTGTACAATGAGCAGTTCTTC. Translated, it gives CASKGGTLYNEQFF.